This T cell receptor beta chain was obtained from a study of molecular identifiers for immune sequencing clone quantification. Overall study context: Four of five RNA aliquots from approximately 22,000 or 94,000 naive CD8 T cells were sequenced.

Many counts were recorded for this clonotype. Its matching antigen is unknown. The authors gated naive CD8 T cells as CD8+CD4-CCR7+CD45RA+ for sorting. Overall study findings and caveats: Identical barcode-sharing TCR molecules could lead to underestimated sizes for highly expanded clones.

Germline V CDR1 and CDR2: LGHNA, YNFKEQ. The germline V and J ends were trimmed by 5 bases and 3 bases, with 16 bases remaining between them. The CDR3 totals 15 residues. MiXCR was run by TCRdb on the PCR reads, yielding one entry per CDR3 protein. There are more than 50,000 distinct CDR3 sequences in the sample; about 20% occur only once, and more than 1.4% lies in the top ten. The V call is TRBV4-2, the J call TRBJ1-1; D ambiguous. This TCR derives from a human donor in good health. Some libraries in this study had Jurkat cell RNA spiked in. The sequenced sample was naive CD8+ T cells from blood, with Jurkat cell RNA spiked in. Documented subset: FACS-sorted CD8+CD4-CCR7+CD45RA+ naive T cells. This CDR3 is CASSERPGGYTEAFF. In DNA form, the CDR3 reads TGTGCCAGCAGCGAACGCCCTGGAGGCTACACTGAAGCTTTCTTT.